Listed below are T cell receptor beta chains from one sample, sequenced in a study of T cell responses to AZD1222 COVID-19 vaccine. The protocol was immunoSEQ multiplex PCR, while the TCRdb copy is restricted to in-frame clones and leaves out a portion. The table includes 110,000 to 150,000 clones, roughly nine tenths detected once. Sequenced here: peripheral blood, sampled on day 0 of AZD1222 vaccination. These receptors were obtained from an adult in good health. Both conserved end residues are part of each CDR3. The D gene is left open where the match is weak. A clone size is listed for some rows: how often the clone was seen (once, few, many), or a class if it is expanded.

TRBJ2-7	NA	TRBV7-2	NA	CASSLIRGTVLEQYF	TGTGCCAGCAGCTTAATTAGGGGGACGGTGCTAGAGCAGTACTTC
TRBJ1-2	NA	TRBV28	TRBD1	CASAYPSGTGTYGYTF	TGTGCCAGCGCCTACCCATCCGGGACAGGGACCTATGGCTACACCTTC
TRBJ1-4	NA	TRBV6-1	NA	CASSDSGTEGEKLFF	TGTGCCAGCAGTGATTCCGGGACGGAGGGAGAAAAACTGTTTTTT
TRBJ1-3	NA	TRBV28	NA	CAASSTLGTTSGNTIYF	TGTGCCGCCAGCAGTACCCTGGGAACGACCTCTGGAAACACCATATATTTT
TRBJ1-5	NA	TRBV2	NA	CASRRGPGQPQHF	TGTGCCAGCAGGCGGGGGCCGGGTCAGCCCCAGCATTTT
TRBJ1-6	NA	TRBV5-5	NA	CASSLASSYNSPLHF	TGTGCCAGCAGCTTGGCCAGCTCCTATAATTCACCCCTCCACTTT
TRBJ2-5	NA	TRBV2	TRBD2	CASIPGGLGTQYF	TGTGCCAGCATTCCGGGGGGGCTAGGGACCCAGTACTTC
TRBJ2-2	NA	TRBV13	NA	CASSSTLSGELFF	TGTGCCAGCAGCTCCACCTTGTCCGGGGAGCTGTTTTTT
TRBJ1-2	few	TRBV19	TRBD1	CASHRDRGQLSDGYTF	TGTGCCAGTCACCGGGACAGGGGGCAGTTATCGGATGGCTACACCTTC
TRBJ2-7	NA	TRBV18	NA	CASSPNSRDRASYEQYF	TGTGCCAGCTCACCGAACAGCCGTGACAGAGCCTCCTACGAGCAGTACTTC
TRBJ1-5	NA	TRBV19	TRBD1	CASSSRDRGKGSQPQHF	TGTGCCAGTAGTAGCCGGGACAGGGGGAAGGGGAGTCAGCCCCAGCATTTT
TRBJ1-1	once	TRBV12-3/TRBV12-4	TRBD1	CASSPDRGKAFF	TGTGCCAGCAGCCCGGACAGGGGAAAAGCTTTCTTT
TRBJ1-1	few	TRBV6-5	TRBD1	CASSRDSVNTEAFF	TGTGCCAGCAGCCGGGACAGCGTGAACACTGAAGCTTTCTTT
TRBJ2-5	NA	TRBV6-1	TRBD2	CASSEVWGGQETQYF	TGTGCCAGCAGTGAAGTCTGGGGAGGGCAAGAGACCCAGTACTTC
TRBJ2-7	once	TRBV28	NA	CASGARETYEQYF	TGTGCCAGTGGAGCTAGGGAGACCTACGAGCAGTACTTC
TRBJ1-5	NA	TRBV19	NA	CASSIDGTYSNQPQHF	TGTGCCAGTAGTATCGATGGTACCTATAGCAATCAGCCCCAGCATTTT
TRBJ1-1	NA	TRBV5-3	NA	CARSLGGPMNTEAFF	TGTGCCAGAAGCTTGGGGGGGCCCATGAACACTGAAGCTTTCTTT